This TCR beta chain was recorded in a study of T cell repertoires in cytomegalovirus infection. Germline V gene lookup returns CDR1 SGHVS and CDR2 FQNEAQ. The CDR3 has 16 residues. Trimming removed 1 base from V and 1 base from J; junction bases left unmatched: 2. MiXCR, applied by TCRdb to the reads, yields one record per CDR3 protein. This sample has 120,000 to 150,000 distinct CDR3 sequences, with roughly 6.5% found just once. This clonotype was counted at least ten times. The chain combines TRBV7-8 with TRBJ2-3; 10 bases map to TRBD2. Input material: PBMCs. This sequence was found in a human donor in good health (CMV status not recorded). Some clones in this sample may be carry-over from other donors' samples. The DNA for the CDR3 is TGTGCCAGCAGCTTAGATAGCGGGGGGCGCACAGATACGCAGTATTTT. Its translation: CASSLDSGGRTDTQYF.